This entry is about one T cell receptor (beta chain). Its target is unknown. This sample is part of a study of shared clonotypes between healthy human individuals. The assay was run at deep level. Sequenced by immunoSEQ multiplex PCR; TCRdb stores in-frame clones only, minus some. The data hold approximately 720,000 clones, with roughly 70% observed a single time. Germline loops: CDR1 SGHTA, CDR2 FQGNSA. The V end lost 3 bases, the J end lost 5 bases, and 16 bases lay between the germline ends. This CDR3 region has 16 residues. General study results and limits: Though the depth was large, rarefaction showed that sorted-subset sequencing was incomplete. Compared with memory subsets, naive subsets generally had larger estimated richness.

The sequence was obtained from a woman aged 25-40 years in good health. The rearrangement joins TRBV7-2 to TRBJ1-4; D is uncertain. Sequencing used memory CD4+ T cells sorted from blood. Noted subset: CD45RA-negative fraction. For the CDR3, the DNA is TGTGCCAGCAGCTTGGGTCCGGGCGCGCAGAATGAAAAACTGTTTTTT. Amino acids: CASSLGPGAQNEKLFF.